These 2 T cell receptor beta chains share one sample of origin, sequenced in a study of CD8+ T cells in alopecia areata. Sequencing templates came from extracted RNA that was reverse transcribed into cDNA. TCRdb's table, derived via immunoSEQ multiplex PCR, lists solely in-frame clones and lacks some. The sample carries 98,000 or so clones, around 55% recorded once. The specimen sequenced was CD8+ T cells sorted from blood. These receptors were obtained from a human donor in good health.

CDR3 nucleotide sequence: TGCAGCGTAAGCACAGGGGTGAGGACTGAAGCTTTCTTT. Translating gives CSVSTGVRTEAFF. This chain links TRBV29-1 with TRBJ1-1, with TRBD1 identical over 7 bases. The CDR3 has 13 residues. Unmatched junction bases numbered 9, after V lost 6 bases and J lost 5 bases. Germline V CDR1 and CDR2: SQVTM, ANQGSEA.

The J gene is TRBJ2-7, the V gene TRBV4-3; D call uncertain. Trimming pared 0 bases from V and 6 bases from J, leaving 15 bases between. This CDR3 contains 15 residues. CDR1 LGHNA and CDR2 YSLEER come from the germline V gene. CDR3 nucleotides: TGCGCCAGCAGCCAAGACTTCAGTCCCACCTCCGAGCAGTACTTC. Protein: CASSQDFSPTSEQYF.